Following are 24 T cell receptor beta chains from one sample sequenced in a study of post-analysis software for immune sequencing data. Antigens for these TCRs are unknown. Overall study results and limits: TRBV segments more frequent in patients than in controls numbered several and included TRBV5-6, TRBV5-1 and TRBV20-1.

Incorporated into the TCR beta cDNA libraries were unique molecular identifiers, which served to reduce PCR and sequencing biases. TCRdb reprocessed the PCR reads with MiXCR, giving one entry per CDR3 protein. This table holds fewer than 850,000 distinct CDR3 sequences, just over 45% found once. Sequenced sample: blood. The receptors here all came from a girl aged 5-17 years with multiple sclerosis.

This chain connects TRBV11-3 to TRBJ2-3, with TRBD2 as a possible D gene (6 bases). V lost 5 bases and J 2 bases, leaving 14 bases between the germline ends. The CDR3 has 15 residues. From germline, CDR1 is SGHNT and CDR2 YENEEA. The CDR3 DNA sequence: TGTGCCAGCAGCGCGTCGGGAGTTGCCACAGATACGCAGTATTTT. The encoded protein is CASSASGVATDTQYF.

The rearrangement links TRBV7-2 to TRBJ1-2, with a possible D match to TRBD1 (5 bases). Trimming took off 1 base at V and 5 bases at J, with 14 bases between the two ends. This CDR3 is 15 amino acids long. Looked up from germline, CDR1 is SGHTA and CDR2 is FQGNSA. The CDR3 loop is CASSLVTGSEYGYTF. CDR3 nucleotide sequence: TGTGCCAGCAGCTTAGTCACAGGATCCGAGTATGGCTACACCTTC.

CDR3 DNA: TGCAGCGTTGAAGATGGGAACACTGAAGCTTTCTTT. Its protein product is CSVEDGNTEAFF. J is TRBJ1-1 and V is TRBV29-1, with D unresolved. V was shortened by 0 bases and J by 1 base, with 3 bases between the two germline ends. The V gene's germline CDR1 is SQVTM and CDR2 ANQGSEA. There are 12 residues in the CDR3.

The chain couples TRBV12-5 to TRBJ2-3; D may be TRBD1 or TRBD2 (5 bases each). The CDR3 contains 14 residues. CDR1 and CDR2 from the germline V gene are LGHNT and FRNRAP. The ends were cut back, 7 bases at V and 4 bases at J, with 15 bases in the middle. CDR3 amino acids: CASARLGVPDTQYF. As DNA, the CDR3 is TGTGCTAGTGCCCGACTGGGGGTCCCAGATACGCAGTATTTT.

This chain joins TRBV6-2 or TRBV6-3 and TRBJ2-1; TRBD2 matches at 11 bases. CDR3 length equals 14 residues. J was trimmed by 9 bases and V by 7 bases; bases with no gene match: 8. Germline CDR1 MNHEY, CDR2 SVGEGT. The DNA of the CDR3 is TGTGCCAGCACCCCCCTAGCGGGGGGCCTTGAGCAGTTCTTC. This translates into CASTPLAGGLEQFF.

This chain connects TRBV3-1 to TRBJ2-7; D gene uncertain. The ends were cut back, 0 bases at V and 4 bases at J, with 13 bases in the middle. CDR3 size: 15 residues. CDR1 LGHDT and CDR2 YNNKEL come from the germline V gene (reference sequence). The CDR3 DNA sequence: TGTGCCAGCAGCCAAGACATAGGGATCGGTTACGAGCAGTACTTC. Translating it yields CASSQDIGIGYEQYF.

CDR3 sequence (DNA): TGTGCCAGCAGTTCCAGGCTTAGCAATCAGCCCCAGCATTTT. It is translated as CASSSRLSNQPQHF. The genes are TRBV27 and TRBJ1-5; D unresolved. Trimming took off 4 bases at V and 0 bases at J, with 7 bases between the two ends. Germline loops: CDR1 MNHEY, CDR2 SMNVEV (reference sequence). The CDR3 contains 14 residues.

The CDR3 here is CASSPGPGDEQYF. In nucleotides, the CDR3 is TGTGCCAGCAGTCCCGGGCCTGGGGACGAGCAGTACTTC. V is TRBV27 and J is TRBJ2-7; no firm D call. CDR3 length: 13 residues. From germline, CDR1 is MNHEY and CDR2 SMNVEV (reference sequence). The V end was cut by 5 bases, the J end by 5 bases, with 13 bases between.

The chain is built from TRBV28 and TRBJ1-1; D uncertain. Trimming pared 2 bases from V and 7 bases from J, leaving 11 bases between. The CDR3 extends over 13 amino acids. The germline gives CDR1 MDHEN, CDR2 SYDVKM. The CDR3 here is CASSLLQPLEAFF. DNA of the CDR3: TGTGCCAGCAGTTTACTACAGCCCCTTGAAGCTTTCTTT. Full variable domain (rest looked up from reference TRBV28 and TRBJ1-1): DVKVTQSSRYLVKRTGEKVFLECVQDMDHENMFWYRQDPGLGLRLIYFSYDVKMKEKGDIPEGYSVSREKKERFSLILESASTNQTSMYLCASSLLQPLEAFFGQGTRLTVV.

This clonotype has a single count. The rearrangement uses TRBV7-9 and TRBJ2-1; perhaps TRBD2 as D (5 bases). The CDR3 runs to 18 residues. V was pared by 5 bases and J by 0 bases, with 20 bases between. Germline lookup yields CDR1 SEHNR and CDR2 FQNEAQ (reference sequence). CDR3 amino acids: CASSERSDYHDSYNEQFF. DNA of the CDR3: TGTGCCAGCAGCGAAAGGTCCGACTACCACGACTCCTACAATGAGCAGTTCTTC.

This CDR3 reads CASSDHLQGADGGYTF. CDR3 bases: TGCGCCAGCAGTGATCACCTACAGGGGGCTGATGGTGGCTACACCTTC. V gene TRBV10-2 combines with J gene TRBJ1-2, with 9 bases aligning to TRBD1. Unmatched junction bases numbered 12, after V lost 3 bases and J lost 7 bases. This CDR3 comprises 16 residues. CDR1 is WSHSY, CDR2 SAAADI, per germline.

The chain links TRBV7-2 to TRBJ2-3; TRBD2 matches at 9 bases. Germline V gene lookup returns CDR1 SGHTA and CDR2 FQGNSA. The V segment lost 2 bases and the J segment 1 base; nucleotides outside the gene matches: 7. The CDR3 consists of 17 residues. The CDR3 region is CASSLLAGDGGTDTQYF. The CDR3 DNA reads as TGTGCCAGCAGCTTATTAGCGGGAGATGGCGGCACAGATACGCAGTATTTT.

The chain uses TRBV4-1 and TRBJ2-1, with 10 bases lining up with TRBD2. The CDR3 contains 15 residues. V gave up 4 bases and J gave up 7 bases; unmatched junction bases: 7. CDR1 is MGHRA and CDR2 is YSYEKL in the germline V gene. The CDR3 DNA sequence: TGCGCCAGCAGCCCCCAGGGACTAGCGAGGAATGAGCAGTTCTTC. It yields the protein CASSPQGLARNEQFF.

The DNA of the CDR3 is TGTGCCAGCAGCCTGGGGTCGGGGCTTAATGGCTACACCTTC. It specifies CASSLGSGLNGYTF. The V gene is TRBV5-5, the J gene TRBJ1-2, with D maybe TRBD1 (5 bases). The germline gives CDR1 SGHKS, CDR2 YYEKEE (reference sequence). Trimming pared 4 bases from V and 6 bases from J, leaving 16 bases between. The CDR3 is made up of 14 amino acids.

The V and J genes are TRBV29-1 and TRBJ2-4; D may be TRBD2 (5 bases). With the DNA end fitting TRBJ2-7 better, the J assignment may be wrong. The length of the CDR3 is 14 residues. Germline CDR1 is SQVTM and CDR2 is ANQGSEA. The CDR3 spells CSATKRRGIYEQYF. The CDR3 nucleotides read TGCAGCGCTACCAAACGACGGGGAATCTACGAGCAGTACTTC.

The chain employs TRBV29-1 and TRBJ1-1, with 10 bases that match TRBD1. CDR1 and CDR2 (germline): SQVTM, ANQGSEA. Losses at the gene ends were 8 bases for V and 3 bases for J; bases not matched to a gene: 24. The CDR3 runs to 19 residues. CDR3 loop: CSILGQGGGWGLMDTEAFF. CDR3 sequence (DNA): TGCAGCATCTTAGGACAGGGGGGGGGATGGGGCCTGATGGACACTGAAGCTTTCTTT. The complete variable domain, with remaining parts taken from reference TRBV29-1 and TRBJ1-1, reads SAVISQKPSRDICQRGTSLTIQCQVDSQVTMMFWYRQQPGQSLTLIATANQGSEATYESGFVIDKFPISRPNLTFSTLTVSNMSPEDSSIYLCSILGQGGGWGLMDTEAFFGQGTRLTVV.

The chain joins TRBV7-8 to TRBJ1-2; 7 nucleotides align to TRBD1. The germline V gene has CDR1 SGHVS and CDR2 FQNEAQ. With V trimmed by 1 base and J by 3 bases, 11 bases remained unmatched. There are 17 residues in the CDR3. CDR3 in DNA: TGTGCCAGCAGCTTAGACCTCCCGGGGAGGGGGCACTATGGCTACACCTTC. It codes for CASSLDLPGRGHYGYTF.

CDR3 loop: CSAKGSQGHQETQYF. Written as DNA, the CDR3 is TGCAGTGCTAAGGGGTCACAGGGCCATCAAGAGACCCAGTACTTC. The V call is TRBV20-1, the J call TRBJ2-5; D is perhaps TRBD1 (6 bases). CDR3 length: 15 residues. V was clipped by 4 bases and J by 2 bases, with 17 bases between them. The V gene's germline CDR1 is DFQATT and CDR2 SNEGSKA (reference sequence).

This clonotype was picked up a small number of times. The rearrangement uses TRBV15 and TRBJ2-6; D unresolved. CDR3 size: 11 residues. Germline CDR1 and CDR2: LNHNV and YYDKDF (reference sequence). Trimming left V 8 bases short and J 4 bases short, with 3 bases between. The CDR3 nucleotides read TGTGCCACCGGAGGGGCCAACGTCCTGACTTTC. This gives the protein CATGGANVLTF. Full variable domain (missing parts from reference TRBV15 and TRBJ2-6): DAMVIQNPRYQVTQFGKPVTLSCSQTLNHNVMYWYQQKSSQAPKLLFHYYDKDFNNEADTPDNFQSRRPNTSFCFLDIRSPGLGDTAMYLCATGGANVLTFGAGSRLTVL.

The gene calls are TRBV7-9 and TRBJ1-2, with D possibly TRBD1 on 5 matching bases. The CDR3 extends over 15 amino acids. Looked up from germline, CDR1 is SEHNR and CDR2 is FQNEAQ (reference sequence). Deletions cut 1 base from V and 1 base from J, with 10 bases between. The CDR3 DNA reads TGTGCCAGCAGCTTAGTGGCCGACAGTAACTATGGCTACACCTTC. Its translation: CASSLVADSNYGYTF.

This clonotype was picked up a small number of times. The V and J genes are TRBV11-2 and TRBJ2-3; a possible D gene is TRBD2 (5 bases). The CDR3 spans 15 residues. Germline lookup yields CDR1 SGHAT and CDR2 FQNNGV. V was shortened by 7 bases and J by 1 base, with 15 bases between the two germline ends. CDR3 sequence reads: CASISQGLRTDTQYF. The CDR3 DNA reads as TGTGCCAGCATCTCCCAAGGACTCCGCACAGATACGCAGTATTTT.

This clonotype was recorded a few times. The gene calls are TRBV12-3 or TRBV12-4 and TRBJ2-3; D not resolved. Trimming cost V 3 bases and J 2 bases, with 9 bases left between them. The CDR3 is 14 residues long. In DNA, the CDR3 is TGTGCCAGCAGTTTGGGCCTCCCCACAGATACGCAGTATTTT. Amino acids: CASSLGLPTDTQYF.

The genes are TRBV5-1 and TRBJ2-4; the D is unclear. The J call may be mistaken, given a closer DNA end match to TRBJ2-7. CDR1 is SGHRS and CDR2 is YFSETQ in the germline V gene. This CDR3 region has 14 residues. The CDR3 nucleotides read TGCGCCAGCAGCTTGTACGCGGTGGACTACGAGCAGTACTTC. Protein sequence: CASSLYAVDYEQYF.

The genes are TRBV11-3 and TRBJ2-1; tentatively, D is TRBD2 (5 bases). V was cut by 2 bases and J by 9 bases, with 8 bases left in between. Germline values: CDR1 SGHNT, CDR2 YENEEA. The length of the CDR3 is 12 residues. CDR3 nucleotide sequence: TGTGCCAGCAGCTTACTAGAGGGTGAGCAGTTCTTC. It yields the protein CASSLLEGEQFF.